These 21 T cell receptor beta chains originate from one sample sequenced in a study of blood T cell repertoires in COVID-19. Data came from immunoSEQ multiplex PCR; TCRdb stores just in-frame clones and leaves some out. The data show over 110,000 clones, roughly 80% seen once. Sequenced: peripheral blood. These receptors were collected from an older man who had recovered from COVID-19.

In this sample, this clone turned up a few times. The chain has TRBV7-8 and TRBJ1-1; 10 bases map to TRBD1. This CDR3 region has 16 residues. The V gene's germline CDR1 is SGHVS and CDR2 FQNEAQ. Losses at the gene ends were 6 bases for V and 0 bases for J; bases not matched to a gene: 7. CDR3 DNA: TGTGCCAGCAGGCACGGGACAGGGGCCTTGAACACTGAAGCTTTCTTT. It encodes CASRHGTGALNTEAFF.

This chain joins TRBV27 and TRBJ2-1; TRBD2 matches 12 bases. V gave up 5 bases and J gave up 5 bases; unmatched junction bases: 7. Germline CDR1 MNHEY, CDR2 SMNVEV (reference sequence). This CDR3 is 16 amino acids long. This CDR3 is CASSILAGGIDNEQFF. The DNA for the CDR3 is TGTGCCAGCAGTATCCTAGCGGGAGGGATAGACAATGAGCAGTTCTTC.

A note on this clone: Different DNA sequences within this sample yield the same CDR3. The V gene is TRBV5-6, the J gene TRBJ2-7; no clear D gene. The length of the CDR3 is 14 residues. The germline CDR1 and CDR2 sequences are SGHDT and YYEEEE. Trimming removed 0 bases from V and 2 bases from J, with 9 bases in between. The CDR3 reads CASSLVGPPYEQYF. The DNA for the CDR3 is TGTGCCAGCAGCTTGGTTGGGCCTCCCTACGAGCAGTACTTC.

The rearrangement uses TRBV6-6 and TRBJ1-2; 7 positions agree with TRBD1. CDR1 is MNHNY and CDR2 is SVGAGI in the germline V gene (reference sequence). There are 15 residues in the CDR3. V shed 2 bases and J 7 bases; nucleotides not matched to a gene: 10. The CDR3 sequence is CASSYDGPGGRGYTF. The CDR3 region has the DNA TGTGCCAGCAGTTACGATGGGCCAGGGGGTCGTGGCTACACCTTC.

This chain's CDR3 is CASSFRLSQYEQYF. The CDR3 bases are TGTGCCAGCAGTTTTAGACTATCCCAATACGAGCAGTACTTC. The chain joins TRBV27 to TRBJ2-7; D perhaps matches TRBD2 (5 bases). Trimming took 3 bases from V and 4 from J, leaving 13 bases between them. The CDR3 is made up of 14 amino acids. The germline CDR1 and CDR2 sequences are MNHEY and SMNVEV (reference sequence).

V usage is TRBV6-5 and J usage is TRBJ1-3, with a tentative D call TRBD1 (5 bases). In germline, CDR1 is MNHEY, CDR2 SVGAGI. This CDR3 is 14 amino acids long. Trimming took 6 bases from V and 0 from J, leaving 9 bases between them. CDR3 in DNA: TGTGCCAGCAGGCGGGGGAGCTCTGGAAACACCATATATTTT. It yields the protein CASRRGSSGNTIYF.

V and J are TRBV11-2 and TRBJ2-5; D possibly corresponds to TRBD2 (5 bases). V lost 5 bases to trimming and J lost 0 bases, with 16 bases between them. The germline gives CDR1 SGHAT, CDR2 FQNNGV. The CDR3 is 16 amino acids. CDR3 loop: CASSPGVRGYQETQYF. The CDR3 DNA reads TGTGCCAGCAGCCCCGGGGTTCGCGGGTACCAAGAGACCCAGTACTTC.

This clone was observed a single time. This chain links TRBV7-8 with TRBJ2-7; TRBD2 agrees at 9 bases. The germline CDR1 and CDR2 sequences are SGHVS and FQNEAQ. Trimming cost V 5 bases and J 0 bases; bases outside gene matches: 5. The CDR3 sequence is 15 residues long. The CDR3 sequence: CASSLSGSHSYEQYF. CDR3 in DNA: TGTGCCAGCAGCCTTAGCGGGAGTCACTCCTACGAGCAGTACTTC.

This chain connects TRBV28 to TRBJ2-4; no definite D call. With 2 bases removed from V and 2 bases from J, the gap between germline ends came to 4 bases. This CDR3 region has 13 residues. The germline V gene has CDR1 MDHEN and CDR2 SYDVKM. CDR3 amino acids: CASSLNTKNIQYF. The DNA of the CDR3 is TGTGCCAGCAGTTTAAACACCAAAAACATTCAGTACTTC.

This clone was seen a handful of times. The J gene is TRBJ2-1, the V gene TRBV2, with D maybe TRBD2 (5 bases). V dropped 8 bases and J dropped 7 bases, with 9 bases sitting between them. Germline V gene data show CDR1 as SNHLY and CDR2 as FYNNEI. CDR3 length: 11 amino acids. CDR3 region: CASHRRNEQFF. The CDR3 coding sequence is TGTGCCAGCCATCGGAGGAATGAGCAGTTCTTC.

The chain uses TRBV24-1 and TRBJ1-3; D call uncertain. Germline CDR1 reads KGHDR; CDR2 reads SFDVKD. This CDR3 has 15 residues. Trimming stripped 9 bases from V and 0 bases from J, with 14 bases between. The CDR3, as DNA: TGTGCCACCGGGCAGGCAGCAAACTCTGGAAACACCATATATTTT. Protein product: CATGQAANSGNTIYF.

A single count supports this clone. V usage is TRBV29-1 and J usage is TRBJ2-7; D gene uncertain. Germline CDR1 is SQVTM and CDR2 is ANQGSEA. This CDR3 comprises 13 residues. The germline V and J ends were trimmed by 1 base and 7 bases, with 14 bases remaining between them. For the CDR3, the DNA is TGCAGCGTTGAAGTGAATGAGTCGTGGGAGCAGTACTTC. Its translation: CSVEVNESWEQYF.

The V call is TRBV6-5, the J call TRBJ1-1; perhaps TRBD1 as D (6 bases). The V gene's germline CDR1 is MNHEY and CDR2 SVGAGI. With 7 bases removed from V and 4 bases from J, the gap between germline ends came to 19 bases. The CDR3 extends over 15 amino acids. Here the CDR3 DNA reads TGTGCCAGCAAATTATACAGGGTAAGGGGCACTGAAGCTTTCTTT. The encoded protein is CASKLYRVRGTEAFF.

This chain connects TRBV7-6 to TRBJ2-3, with 8 bases that match TRBD2. V shed 5 bases and J 5 bases; nucleotides not matched to a gene: 12. CDR1 is SGHVS and CDR2 is FNYEAQ in the germline V gene. This CDR3 has 16 amino acids. The CDR3 loop reads CASSASGSPRGDTQYF. CDR3 coding DNA: TGTGCCAGCAGCGCAAGCGGGAGCCCTAGGGGAGATACGCAGTATTTT.

This clone has only one observation. V usage is TRBV27 and J usage is TRBJ1-3; 7 bases agree with TRBD1. The CDR3 has 15 residues. CDR1 and CDR2 from the germline V gene are MNHEY and SMNVEV (reference sequence). V was pared by 5 bases and J by 4 bases, with 8 bases of the junction left unmatched. CDR3 bases: TGTGCCAGCAGTCCGTACCCGACAGGGGGAAACACCATATATTTT. This codes for CASSPYPTGGNTIYF.

This clone was counted once. This chain links TRBV19 with TRBJ1-2; the D is unclear. Germline V gene data show CDR1 as LNHDA and CDR2 as SQIVND (reference sequence). V was shortened by 5 bases and J by 2 bases, with 9 bases between the two germline ends. CDR3 size: 13 residues. Here the CDR3 reads CASSSGENYGYTF. CDR3 DNA sequence: TGTGCCAGTAGTTCGGGAGAGAACTATGGCTACACCTTC.

This clone appeared a single time. The chain is built from TRBV3-1 (or the pseudogene TRBV3-2) and TRBJ2-5, with 9 nucleotides matching TRBD1. The germline CDR1 and CDR2 sequences are LGHDT and YNNKEL (reference sequence). This CDR3 has 15 residues. Trimming took 2 bases from V and 5 from J; bases not matched to a gene: 6. CDR3 amino acids: CASSQTQGAGETQYF. CDR3 bases: TGTGCCAGCAGCCAAACACAGGGGGCAGGCGAGACCCAGTACTTC.

Only a few counts were recorded for this clone. The genes are TRBV6-2 or TRBV6-3 and TRBJ2-3; 7 nucleotides align to TRBD2. Germline CDR1 and CDR2: MNHEY and SVGEGT. Trimming took 2 bases from V and 4 from J; bases not matched to a gene: 12. The CDR3 covers 17 residues. The CDR3 coding sequence is TGTGCCAGCAGTTACGGGTCGGGCGGGAGTTGGTCAGATACGCAGTATTTT. Translation: CASSYGSGGSWSDTQYF.

This chain connects TRBV11-2 to TRBJ2-5; D gene unclear. Trimming left V 7 bases short and J 2 bases short, with 11 bases between. The CDR3 loop spans 13 amino acids. Per germline, CDR1 SGHAT and CDR2 FQNNGV. The CDR3 sequence is CASTTRTQETQYF. The CDR3 DNA sequence: TGTGCCAGCACCACCAGAACACAAGAGACCCAGTACTTC.

The genes are TRBV6-2 or TRBV6-3 and TRBJ2-7; 11 bases align to TRBD2. The CDR3 consists of 16 residues. Germline CDR1 and CDR2: MNHEY and SVGEGT. V lost 4 bases, J lost 0 bases, and 5 bases stayed unmatched. Here the CDR3 reads CASSSLAGGVSYEQYF. CDR3 DNA: TGTGCCAGCAGTTCGCTAGCGGGAGGTGTCTCCTACGAGCAGTACTTC.

V gene TRBV29-1 combines with J gene TRBJ2-5; D may be TRBD2 (5 bases). The V end lost 4 bases, the J end lost 4 bases, and 19 bases lay between the germline ends. The germline V gene has CDR1 SQVTM and CDR2 ANQGSEA. CDR3 length equals 15 residues. The CDR3 here is CSVGPHLRRGETQYF. The CDR3 region has the DNA TGCAGCGTTGGCCCCCACCTGAGACGGGGAGAGACCCAGTACTTC.